This T cell receptor (beta chain) is from a study of blood T cell repertoires in COVID-19. On the study more broadly: Sites across the United States, Italy and Spain contributed samples from acute and convalescent COVID-19. From T cells, B-cell-depleted T cells, or PBMCs came the material, which was cDNA or gDNA.

Germline V gives CDR1 SGHKS, CDR2 YYEKEE (reference sequence). Trimming removed 4 bases from V and 3 bases from J, with 11 bases in between. The CDR3 totals 14 residues. In the original workflow: Using reference gene primer amplification, nucleated cell counts were estimated. Assay used: immunoSEQ multiplex PCR; TCRdb lists only in-frame clones, some missing. V and J calls and clone size are copied from that table; D and trimming were computed from the DNA. The sample gives around 220,000 clones, around 84% of which show up once; 4% to 4.5% is in the top ten. In its sample, this clone was seen once. The gene calls are TRBV5-5 and TRBJ1-5; D is perhaps TRBD1 (6 bases). The receptor's source is a man aged 45-60 years with acute or convalescent COVID-19. Sequenced sample: peripheral blood. In DNA form, the CDR3 reads TGTGCCAGCAGCCCAGGACAGTTCAATCAGCCCCAGCATTTT. Its protein is CASSPGQFNQPQHF.